The 4 T cell receptor beta chains presented below share a single source sample, sequenced in a study of blood T cells in healthy people across ages (dated by TCRdb to the mid-2010s). Preparation of the library involved 5' RACE. The sequencer listed for this sample is Illumina HiSeq 2500. A second PCR of about 6 to 12 cycles was run with a J-beta primer mix and a sample-barcoded 5' primer. The public reads were reprocessed in TCRdb via fastp at Q25 and MiXCR, keeping in-frame beta chains. Every distinct CDR3 protein forms one entry, paired with its most common genes and DNA. A total of roughly 1,100,000 distinct CDR3 sequences appear in this sample, almost 25% of them only once. About 0.72% of the sample belongs to the ten largest clones. The data also belong to a second study, concerning T cells of mothers and their children.

The sample taken for sequencing was blood. The receptors derive from a girl aged 2-9 years in good health.

A single count supports this clonotype. This chain links TRBV27 with TRBJ2-5; 9 positions agree with TRBD1. CDR3 length: 15 amino acids. CDR1 MNHEY and CDR2 SMNVEV come from the germline V gene (reference sequence). The trim removed 5 bases at V and 4 bases at J, leaving 8 bases unmatched. The DNA of the CDR3 is TGTGCCAGCAGTAAGGGACAGGGATTCGGAGAGACCCAGTACTTC. Translated: CASSKGQGFGETQYF.

This clonotype was picked up one time. DNA of the CDR3: TGCGCCAGCAGCCAAGGAGGGGATTATGAAAAACTGTTTTTT. Encoded protein: CASSQGGDYEKLFF. The rearrangement uses TRBV4-1 and TRBJ1-4; perhaps TRBD1 as D (5 bases). Trimming pared 1 base from V and 6 bases from J, leaving 9 bases between. From germline, CDR1 is MGHRA and CDR2 YSYEKL. The CDR3 is 14 residues long.

The rearrangement uses TRBV10-3 and TRBJ1-5; 10 bases map to TRBD1. The CDR3 runs to 15 residues. The V gene's germline CDR1 is ENHRY and CDR2 SYGVKD. J lost 5 bases, V lost 5 bases, and 6 bases had no gene match. DNA of the CDR3: TGTGCCATCAGTCCCTTCGGACAGGGGGATCAGCCCCAGCATTTT. It codes for CAISPFGQGDQPQHF.

V usage is TRBV13 and J usage is TRBJ1-1; possible D gene TRBD1, 5 bases. The V and J ends lost 5 bases and 8 bases respectively, with 18 bases between them. This CDR3 region has 14 residues. From germline, CDR1 is PRHDT and CDR2 FYEKMQ (reference sequence). The DNA of the CDR3 is TGTGCCAGCAGCCAGGGAACCCTAGGGATAGAAGCTTTCTTT. This encodes CASSQGTLGIEAFF.